This is a list of T cell receptor beta chains from one sample in a study of blood T cell repertoires in COVID-19. Sequencing used immunoSEQ multiplex PCR; TCRdb keeps in-frame clones, though not all of them. The sample lists 250,000 to 300,000 clones, approximately 86% seen once, with roughly 4.9% in the top ten. Sequenced: peripheral blood. These receptors were collected from an older woman with COVID-19, enrolled during active disease. Both conserved end residues are part of each CDR3. Fields, in order: J gene, V gene, D gene, CDR3 protein. The D gene is left open where the match is weak.

>TRBJ2-7|TRBV9|TRBD2
CASGVGSGTSGSEQYF
>TRBJ2-5|TRBV6-1|-
CASSEALGSGQETQYF
>TRBJ2-2|TRBV11-2|-
CASSWTQSTGELFF
>TRBJ1-1|TRBV20-1|-
CSASTSENTEAFF
>TRBJ2-7|TRBV27|TRBD1
CASSLFGTAPYEQYF
>TRBJ2-2|TRBV30|TRBD2
CAWSVPGGGETTGELFF
>TRBJ1-5|TRBV27|-
CASSFTQGFNQPQHF
>TRBJ1-1|TRBV30|TRBD1
CSPRSGTGGNQNTEAFF
>TRBJ2-7|TRBV7-9|-
CASSPREGYGSREQYF
>TRBJ1-3|TRBV4-1|TRBD1
CASSPQGAGNTIYF
>TRBJ2-4|TRBV5-4|-
CASSPGRGNIQYF
>TRBJ1-5|TRBV27|TRBD1
CASSSGGDQPQHF
>TRBJ1-4|TRBV5-1|TRBD1
CASSLGGQGKEKLFF
>TRBJ1-2|TRBV7-3|TRBD1
CASSPGGAHSGYTF
>TRBJ2-3|TRBV3-1/TRBV3-2|TRBD1
CASSQADRGFNF
>TRBJ2-2|TRBV19|TRBD1
CASSPRTGDPGELFF
>TRBJ2-3|TRBV19|TRBD1
CASNEQGSWSGTQYF
>TRBJ1-1|TRBV29-1|TRBD1
CSVPGTGVNTEAFF
>TRBJ2-3|TRBV19|-
CASRTNTDTQYF
>TRBJ1-5|TRBV2|-
CASSGQGGNQPQHF
>TRBJ1-4|TRBV5-1|TRBD1
CASSLGQGSEKLFF
>TRBJ1-2|TRBV19|TRBD1
CASARQGPDYGYTF
>TRBJ2-5|TRBV20-1|-
CSAPLGETQYF
>TRBJ1-2|TRBV18|-
CASSPTIGRGYGYTF
>TRBJ2-1|TRBV30|TRBD2
CAWSVGASGSYNEQFF
>TRBJ1-6|TRBV30|TRBD1
CAWSPLTGLNSPLHF
>TRBJ2-5|TRBV4-1|-
CASSQKEETQYF
>TRBJ1-6|TRBV28|-
CASSYGDRDHSPLHF
>TRBJ1-2|TRBV28|TRBD1
CASSFGQGYGYTF
>TRBJ1-2|TRBV6-7|TRBD1
CASSTRDRNYGYTF
>TRBJ1-1|TRBV5-1|-
CASSSSSLAPGSTEAFF
>TRBJ2-1|TRBV7-9|TRBD2
CASSLQDMTSGLYNEQFF
>TRBJ2-7|TRBV28|-
CASSFRRGAHEQYF
>TRBJ1-1|TRBV6-6|-
CASRGDYLNTEAFF
>TRBJ2-1|TRBV15|-
CATSRDGLTSSYNEQFF
>TRBJ2-7|TRBV12-3/TRBV12-4|-
CASSLVQGGEQYF
>TRBJ1-6|TRBV5-1|-
CASSLELGSPLHF
>TRBJ1-2|TRBV6-2/TRBV6-3|TRBD1
CASSYPSGQGNGYTF
>TRBJ2-1|TRBV9|-
CASSPRSAKDLYNEQFF
>TRBJ1-2|TRBV30|-
CAWSAQAYGYTF
>TRBJ1-1|TRBV9|-
CASSAQLQGMNTEAFF
>TRBJ2-2|TRBV19|TRBD1
CASSTRQGGNTGELFF
>TRBJ1-1|TRBV5-1|-
CATSGQMNTEAFF
>TRBJ2-2|TRBV2|TRBD2
CASSERGLAGGPVGELFF
>TRBJ1-4|TRBV4-3|-
CASSQEGGNEKLFF
>TRBJ1-6|TRBV7-9|-
CASSLGGLGDSPLHF
>TRBJ1-2|TRBV19|TRBD1
CASTPTGRNYGYTF
>TRBJ1-2|TRBV6-2/TRBV6-3|-
CASSLLEYGYTF
>TRBJ2-2|TRBV9|TRBD2
CASSGGAGGNTGELFF
>TRBJ2-6|TRBV4-2|-
CASSQDLASRVPSGANVLTF